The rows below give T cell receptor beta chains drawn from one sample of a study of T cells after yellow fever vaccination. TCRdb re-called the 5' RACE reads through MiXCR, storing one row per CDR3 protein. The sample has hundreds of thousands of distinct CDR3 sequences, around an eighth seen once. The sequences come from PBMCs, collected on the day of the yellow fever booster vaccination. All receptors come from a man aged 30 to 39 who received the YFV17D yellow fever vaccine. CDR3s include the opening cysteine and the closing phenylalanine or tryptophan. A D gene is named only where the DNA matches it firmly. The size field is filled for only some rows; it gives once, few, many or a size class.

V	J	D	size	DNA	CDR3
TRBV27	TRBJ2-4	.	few	TGTGCCAGCAGTGACCGGGGTTTAAGCGAGTTAGCCAAAAACATTCAGTACTTC	CASSDRGLSELAKNIQYF
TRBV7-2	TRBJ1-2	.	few	TGTGCCAGCAGCCCTACCCCCGGGACTGATTTTGGCTACACCTTC	CASSPTPGTDFGYTF
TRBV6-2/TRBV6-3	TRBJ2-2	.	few	TGTGCCAGCAGTTACTCGTATTCCGGCGGGGCCGGGGAGCTGTTTTTT	CASSYSYSGGAGELFF
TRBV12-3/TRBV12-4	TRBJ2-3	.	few	TGTGCCAGCAGTTTAGGGGGACTTAATACGCAGTATTTT	CASSLGGLNTQYF
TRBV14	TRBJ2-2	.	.	TGTGCCAGCAGCCAAATCTTGCGGGGAAACACCGGGGAGCTGTTTTTT	CASSQILRGNTGELFF
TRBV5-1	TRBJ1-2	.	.	TGCGCCAGCAGCTTGGAGGGCCTCCCTGCTGGCTACACCTTC	CASSLEGLPAGYTF
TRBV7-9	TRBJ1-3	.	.	TGTGCCAGCAGCTTAGATGGGACAACCTCTGGAAACACCATATATTTT	CASSLDGTTSGNTIYF
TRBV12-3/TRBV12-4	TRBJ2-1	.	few	TGTGCCAGCAGTTTACAGGCCGGGCTGGAGTTCTTC	CASSLQAGLEFF
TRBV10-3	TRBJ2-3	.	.	TGTGCCATCAGTATTGCGGAAAGCACAGATACGCAGTATTTT	CAISIAESTDTQYF
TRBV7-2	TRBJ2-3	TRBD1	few	TGTGCCAGCAGCCGACAGGGCCCCTCAGGGGATACGCAGTATTTT	CASSRQGPSGDTQYF
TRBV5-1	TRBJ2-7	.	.	TGCGCCAGCAGCTTCGAGGGGGAGGTCCACGAGCAGTACTTC	CASSFEGEVHEQYF
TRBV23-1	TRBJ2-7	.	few	TGCGCCAGCAGTCATATCGTGGGGACACTTATTTTTTCCTACGAGCAGTACTTC	CASSHIVGTLIFSYEQYF
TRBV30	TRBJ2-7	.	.	TGTGCCTGGAGTGTATCAGGCCTCAGAGCCCCCGAGCAGTACTTC	CAWSVSGLRAPEQYF
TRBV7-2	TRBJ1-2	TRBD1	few	TGTGCCAGCAGCTTAGCAGTCGACAGGGGATATGGCTACACCTTC	CASSLAVDRGYGYTF
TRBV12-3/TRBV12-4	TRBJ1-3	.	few	TGTGCCAGCATTGCTGGAAACACCATATATTTT	CASIAGNTIYF
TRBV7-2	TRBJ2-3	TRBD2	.	TGTGCCAGCAGCGGGGGGGTCTATCGCAGAACAGATACGCAGTATTTT	CASSGGVYRRTDTQYF
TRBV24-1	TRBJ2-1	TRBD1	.	TGTGCCACCAGTGATCCCCGGGACAGGGCCAATGAGCAGTTCTTC	CATSDPRDRANEQFF